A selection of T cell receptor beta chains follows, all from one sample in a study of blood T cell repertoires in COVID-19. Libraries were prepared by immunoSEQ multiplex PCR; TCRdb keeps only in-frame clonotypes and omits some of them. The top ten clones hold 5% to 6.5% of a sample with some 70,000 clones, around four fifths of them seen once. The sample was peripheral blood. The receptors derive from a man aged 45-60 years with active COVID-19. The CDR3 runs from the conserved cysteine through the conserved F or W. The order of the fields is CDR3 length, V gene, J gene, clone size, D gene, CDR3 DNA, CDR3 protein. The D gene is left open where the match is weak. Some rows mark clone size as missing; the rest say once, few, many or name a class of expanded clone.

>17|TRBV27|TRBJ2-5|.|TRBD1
TGTGCCAGCAGTCCCGGGGACAGCTCCCTTGTGGGAGAGACCCAGTACTTC
CASSPGDSSLVGETQYF
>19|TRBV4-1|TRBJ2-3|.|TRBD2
TGCGCCAGCAGCCAAGATCTCGGGGCTAGCGGGGTCGGGAGGGATACGCAGTATTTT
CASSQDLGASGVGRDTQYF
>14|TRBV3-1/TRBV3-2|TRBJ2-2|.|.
TGTGCCAGCAGCCAAGCTCGGTTGGCCGGGGAGCTGTTTTTT
CASSQARLAGELFF
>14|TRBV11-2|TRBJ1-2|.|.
TGTGCCAGCAGCTCACCCAGATTTAACTATGGCTACACCTTC
CASSSPRFNYGYTF
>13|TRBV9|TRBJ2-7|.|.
TGTGCCAGCAGCGTAGCTGAAGAGGCCGAGCAGTACTTC
CASSVAEEAEQYF
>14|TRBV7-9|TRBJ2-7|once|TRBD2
TGTGCCAGCAGCCCTAGGGACTATAACTACGAGCAGTACTTC
CASSPRDYNYEQYF
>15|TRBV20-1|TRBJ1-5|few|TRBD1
TGCAGTGCTAGTCCAAGGACAGGGGTGTATCAGCCCCAGCATTTT
CSASPRTGVYQPQHF
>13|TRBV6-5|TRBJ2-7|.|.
TGTGCCAGCAGTTTCGGGACTTTCTACGAGCAGTACTTC
CASSFGTFYEQYF
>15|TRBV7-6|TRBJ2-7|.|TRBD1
TGTGCCAGCAGCTTAGACAGGGGACCGGCCTACGAGCAGTACTTC
CASSLDRGPAYEQYF
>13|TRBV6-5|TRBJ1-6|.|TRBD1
TGTGCCAGCAGTATAACAGGGGTATCACCCCTCCACTTT
CASSITGVSPLHF
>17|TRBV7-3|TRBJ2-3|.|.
TGTGCCAGCAGCTTAACCTTCGCAGGACTCCCGTCAGATACGCAGTATTTT
CASSLTFAGLPSDTQYF
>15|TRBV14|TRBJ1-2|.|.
TGTGCCAGCAGCCAAAACGCAGGGGAGACGCATGGCTACACCTTC
CASSQNAGETHGYTF
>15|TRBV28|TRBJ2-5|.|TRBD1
TGTGCCACCCACCCCGGACAGGGGAAACAAGAGACCCAGTACTTC
CATHPGQGKQETQYF
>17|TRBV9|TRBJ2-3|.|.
TGTGCCAGCAGCGATCCTCAGAACGGACAGATCACAGATACGCAGTATTTT
CASSDPQNGQITDTQYF
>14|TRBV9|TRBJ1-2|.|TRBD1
TGTGCCAGCAGCTTGACAGGGGAAGGGGACGGCTACACCTTC
CASSLTGEGDGYTF
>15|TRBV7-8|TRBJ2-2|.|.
TGTGCCAGCAGCTTCGGGACTTTCAACACCGGGGAGCTGTTTTTT
CASSFGTFNTGELFF
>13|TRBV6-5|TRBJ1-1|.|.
TGTGCCAGCAGCGCTACGAGGGCGGCTGAAGCTTTCTTT
CASSATRAAEAFF
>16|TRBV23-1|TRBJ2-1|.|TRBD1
TGCGCCAGCAGTTTTCACCCGGGACAGGGAAAAATTGAGCAGTTCTTC
CASSFHPGQGKIEQFF
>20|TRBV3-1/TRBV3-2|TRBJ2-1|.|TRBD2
TGTGCCAGCAGCCAAAACCCTGGACTAGCGGGAGAGAAGTTTGAGAATGAGCAGTTCTTC
CASSQNPGLAGEKFENEQFF
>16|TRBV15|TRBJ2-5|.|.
TGTGCCACCAGCAGAACCCTTAGCGAATTTGGAGAGACCCAGTACTTC
CATSRTLSEFGETQYF
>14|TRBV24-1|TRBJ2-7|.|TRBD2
TGTGCCACCAGTGATCCGACTAGCGTCTACGAGCAGTACTTC
CATSDPTSVYEQYF
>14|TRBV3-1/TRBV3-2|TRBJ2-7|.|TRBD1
TGTGCCAGCAGCCAAGGGGGGACAGCGACAGTGCAGTACTTC
CASSQGGTATVQYF
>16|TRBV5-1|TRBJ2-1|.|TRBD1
TGCGCCAGCAGACTGGAAGTGGGACAGGGGGCTTCTGAGCAGTTCTTC
CASRLEVGQGASEQFF
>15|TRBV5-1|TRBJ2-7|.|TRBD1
TGCGCCAGCAGCACCCGGACAGGGGGACACTACGAGCAGTACTTC
CASSTRTGGHYEQYF
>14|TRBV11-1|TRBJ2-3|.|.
TGTGCCAGCAGCTTAGCCAGTAACACAGATACGCAGTATTTT
CASSLASNTDTQYF
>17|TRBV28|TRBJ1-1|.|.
TGTGCCAGCAGTTTCGGGGGGGATAACCTCATGAACACTGAAGCTTTCTTT
CASSFGGDNLMNTEAFF
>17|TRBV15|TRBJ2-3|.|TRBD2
TGTGCCACCAGCAGGGGGGAGGGGACTCGGGAAACAGATACGCAGTATTTT
CATSRGEGTRETDTQYF
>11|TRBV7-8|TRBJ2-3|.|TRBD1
TGTGCCAGCAGCTTTTTTGGGACAGCCAATTTT
CASSFFGTANF
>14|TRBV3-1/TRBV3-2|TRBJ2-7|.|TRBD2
TGTGCCAGCAGCCTGGGACTAGCGGGAGGCGAGCAGTACTTC
CASSLGLAGGEQYF
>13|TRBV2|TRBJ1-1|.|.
TGTGCCAGCAGTGGACAAGTTAACACTGAAGCTTTCTTT
CASSGQVNTEAFF
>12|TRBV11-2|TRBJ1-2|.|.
TGTGCCAGCAGCCCTTTAAACTATGGCTACACCTTC
CASSPLNYGYTF
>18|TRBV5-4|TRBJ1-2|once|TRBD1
TGTGCCAGCAGCCCGAAACCCGGACAGGGCGAGAGTGGCTATGGCTACACCTTC
CASSPKPGQGESGYGYTF
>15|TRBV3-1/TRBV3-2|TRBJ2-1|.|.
TGTGCCAGCAGCCAAGAGCCTAGCGCTTACAATGAGCAGTTCTTC
CASSQEPSAYNEQFF
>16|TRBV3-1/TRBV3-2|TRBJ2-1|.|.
TGTGCCAGCAGCCAAGGAATTTGGGACTTGTACAATGAGCAGTTCTTC
CASSQGIWDLYNEQFF
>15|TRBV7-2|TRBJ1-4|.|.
TGTGCCACCAGCCCCTCGACAGGACGGACGGAAAAACTGTTTTTT
CATSPSTGRTEKLFF
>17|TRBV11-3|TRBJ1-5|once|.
TGTGCCAGCAGCTCCATACCCCAGGGCTATAGCAATCAGCCCCAGCATTTT
CASSSIPQGYSNQPQHF
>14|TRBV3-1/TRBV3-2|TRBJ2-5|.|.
TGTGCCAGCAGCCCCCCAGGTAACTTGGGGACCCAGTACTTC
CASSPPGNLGTQYF
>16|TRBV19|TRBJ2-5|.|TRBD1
TGTGCCAGTACCTCCGGACAGGCCCGAACCCAAGAGACCCAGTACTTC
CASTSGQARTQETQYF
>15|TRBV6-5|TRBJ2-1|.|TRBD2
TGTGCCAGCAGCCGCAGCGGGGGGGCGGGGAATGAGCAGTTCTTC
CASSRSGGAGNEQFF
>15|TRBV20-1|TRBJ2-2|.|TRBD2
TGCAGTGCTAGTTTAGCGGGAACAAACACCGGGGAGCTGTTTTTT
CSASLAGTNTGELFF
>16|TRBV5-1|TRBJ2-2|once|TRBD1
TGCGCCAGCAGCTTACAGACAGGGGGCGACACCGGGGAGCTGTTTTTT
CASSLQTGGDTGELFF
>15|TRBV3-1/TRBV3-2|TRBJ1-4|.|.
TGTGCCAGCAGCCAAGGCACCCTAGTGAATGAAAAACTGTTTTTT
CASSQGTLVNEKLFF
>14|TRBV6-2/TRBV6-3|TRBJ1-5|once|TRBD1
TGTGCCAGCAGCCAGGCAGGGGGCCCCCAGCCCCAGCATTTT
CASSQAGGPQPQHF
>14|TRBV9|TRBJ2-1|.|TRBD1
TGTGCCAGCAGCGCACTGGGACAGCTCAATGAGCAGTTCTTC
CASSALGQLNEQFF
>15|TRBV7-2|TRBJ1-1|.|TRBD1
TGTGCCAGCAGCCCTCAACAGGGGTTGCACGCTGAAGCTTTCTTT
CASSPQQGLHAEAFF
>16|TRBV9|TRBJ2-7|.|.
TGTGCCAGCAGCGCAGAGGACCGGACAGCCTCCTACGAGCAGTACTTC
CASSAEDRTASYEQYF
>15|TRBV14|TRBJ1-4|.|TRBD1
TGTGCCAGCAGCCGACCCGGGACAGAGAATGAAAAACTGTTTTTT
CASSRPGTENEKLFF
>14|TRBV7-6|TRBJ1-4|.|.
TGTGCCAGCAGCTCAAGCCTTCGTAATGAAAAACTGTTTTTT
CASSSSLRNEKLFF
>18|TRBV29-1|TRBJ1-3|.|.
TGCAGCGTTGAAGATGGCTTCTCTGTTGATTTCTCTGGAAACACCATATATTTT
CSVEDGFSVDFSGNTIYF
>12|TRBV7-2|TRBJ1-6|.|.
TGTGCCAGCAGCTTAAATAGGGGAACCCTCCACTTT
CASSLNRGTLHF
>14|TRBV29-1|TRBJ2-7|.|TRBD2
TGCAGCGTTGCGGGACTAGCGACCCCCTACGAGCAGTACTTC
CSVAGLATPYEQYF
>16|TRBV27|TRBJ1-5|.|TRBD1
TGTGCCAGCAGTCCTCTGGACAGGGGAGCGAATCAGCCCCAGCATTTT
CASSPLDRGANQPQHF
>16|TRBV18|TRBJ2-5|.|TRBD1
TGTGCCAGCTCACCACGTTATGGGACAGGCGAAGAGACCCAGTACTTC
CASSPRYGTGEETQYF
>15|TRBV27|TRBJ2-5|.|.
TGTGCCAGCAGTGGCGGTGGGGCGGGAAAAGAGACCCAGTACTTC
CASSGGGAGKETQYF
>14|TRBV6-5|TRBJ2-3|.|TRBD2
TGTGCCAGCTTAAAAGCGGGGGGGACAGATACGCAGTATTTT
CASLKAGGTDTQYF
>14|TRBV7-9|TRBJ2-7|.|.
TGTGCCAGCAGCTCACGGGACAACTCCTACGAGCAGTACTTC
CASSSRDNSYEQYF
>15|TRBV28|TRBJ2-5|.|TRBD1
TGTGCCAGCAGTCCTCCCGGACAGGGGGCTAAGACCCAGTACTTC
CASSPPGQGAKTQYF
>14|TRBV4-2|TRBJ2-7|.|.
TGTGCCAGCAGCTCTCAGCCAGGGTTCTACGAGCAGTACTTC
CASSSQPGFYEQYF